The T cell receptor (beta chain) under discussion was sequenced for a study of blood T cells in healthy people across ages. Between the trimmed V and J ends, which lost 5 bases and 2 bases, there was a span of 7 bases. Germline CDR1 reads LNHDA; CDR2 reads SQIVND (reference sequence). The CDR3 is made up of 13 amino acids. A second PCR, run for 7 to 11 cycles, used a sample-barcoded 5' primer plus a J-beta primer mix. From each sample, at least 2.5 million paired-end reads containing CDR3 were obtained. TCRdb re-analysed the 5' RACE reads in MiXCR, keeping a single row per CDR3 protein. The table records approximately 800,000 distinct CDR3 sequences, more than 20% of them present only once. This clonotype turned up a few times. These data also formed part of another study, on T cells of mothers and their children.

Sequences were obtained from blood. The TCR originated in a boy under 18 in good health. The rearrangement links TRBV19 to TRBJ2-1; D uncertain. This CDR3 reads CASSEIPYNEQFF. The CDR3 coding sequence is TGTGCCAGTAGTGAGATCCCCTACAATGAGCAGTTCTTC.